A single sample gave rise to the 8 T cell receptor beta chains below, sequenced in a study of molecular identifiers for immune sequencing clone quantification. TCRdb reprocessed the PCR reads via MiXCR and lists one record per CDR3 protein. The sample lists approximately 500,000 distinct CDR3 sequences, around 23% seen once, with under 0.8% in the top ten. The sample was naive CD8+ T cells from blood, with Jurkat cell RNA spiked in. Subset noted: FACS-sorted CD8+CD4-CCR7+CD45RA+ naive T cells. These receptors came from a human donor in good health. Some libraries in this study had Jurkat cell RNA spiked in.

This clonotype has at least ten counts. This chain joins TRBV28 and TRBJ2-1; tentatively, D is TRBD2 (6 bases). Trimming stripped 3 bases from V and 6 bases from J, with 18 bases between. The CDR3 spans 16 residues. Germline V CDR1 and CDR2: MDHEN, SYDVKM. The CDR3 protein is CASSLTGGLALNEQFF. In nucleotides, the CDR3 is TGTGCCAGCAGTTTGACTGGAGGGCTAGCTCTCAATGAGCAGTTCTTC.

This sequence joins TRBV27 and TRBJ2-7, with 10 bases lining up with TRBD1. The CDR3 runs 15 residues. V shed 5 bases, J shed 2 bases, and the junction held 6 bases outside the gene matches. Germline CDR1 reads MNHEY; CDR2 reads SMNVEV (reference sequence). This chain's CDR3 is CASSGFDRGPYEQYF. The DNA for the CDR3 is TGTGCCAGCAGTGGCTTCGACAGGGGGCCCTACGAGCAGTACTTC.

There are a few counts of this clonotype. The rearrangement joins TRBV9 to TRBJ1-2; no definite D call. The CDR3 is made up of 14 amino acids. In germline, CDR1 is SGDLS, CDR2 YYNGEE. V gave up 3 bases and J gave up 6 bases, with 15 bases separating them. CDR3 DNA sequence: TGTGCCAGCAGCGGCCATCGATGGAGCGATGGCTACACCTTC. It encodes CASSGHRWSDGYTF.

This clonotype was counted a few times. The chain combines TRBV6-5 with TRBJ1-3; D may be TRBD1 (5 bases). The CDR3 is made up of 15 amino acids. V was clipped by 7 bases and J by 4 bases, with 17 bases between them. CDR1 MNHEY and CDR2 SVGAGI come from the germline V gene. CDR3 bases: TGTGCCAGCATCCCCCTGGGAGGGGTCGGAAACACCATATATTTT. This translates into CASIPLGGVGNTIYF.

This clonotype occurred many times. This chain joins TRBV29-1 and TRBJ1-2; no reliable D call. There are 13 residues in the CDR3. Trimming took off 6 bases at V and 5 bases at J, with 16 bases between the two ends. Germline assignment: CDR1 SQVTM and CDR2 ANQGSEA. CDR3 in DNA: TGCAGCGTCCGGGCCCCCGTGGGATATGGCTACACCTTC. Translating gives CSVRAPVGYGYTF.

This chain joins TRBV3-1 and TRBJ2-3, with TRBD1 matching 10 bases. Trimming took 5 bases from V and 6 from J; bases not matched to a gene: 8. Germline V gene sequence: CDR1 LGHDT, CDR2 YNNKEL (reference sequence). This CDR3 has 15 residues. In nucleotides, the CDR3 is TGTGCCAGCAGCAATGAGGACAGGGGGGGCGATACGCAGTATTTT. Translating it yields CASSNEDRGGDTQYF.

This clonotype was seen more than once but under ten times. The chain's CDR3 is CASSGGRGPFNEQYF. The DNA of the CDR3 is TGTGCCAGTAGTGGGGGACGGGGCCCTTTTAACGAGCAGTACTTC. The chain has TRBV19 and TRBJ2-7; either TRBD1 or TRBD2 may supply D (5 bases each). With 5 bases removed from V and 5 bases from J, the gap between germline ends came to 19 bases. The CDR3 length is 15 residues. CDR1 is LNHDA, CDR2 SQIVND, per germline (reference sequence). The entire variable domain, with the rest obtained from reference TRBV19 and TRBJ2-7, is as follows: DGGITQSPKYLFRKEGQNVTLSCEQNLNHDAMYWYRQDPGQGLRLIYYSQIVNDFQKGDIAEGYSVSREKKESFPLTVTSAQKNPTAFYLCASSGGRGPFNEQYFGPGTRLTVT.

This clonotype was counted many times. This chain uses TRBV7-9 with TRBJ2-3, with a weak D call TRBD2 (5 bases). Trimming took off 5 bases at V and 8 bases at J, with 11 bases between the two ends. Germline CDR1 and CDR2: SEHNR and FQNEAQ (reference sequence). CDR3 length: 12 amino acids. CDR3 DNA sequence: TGTGCCAGCAGCCCCGGGATGCCTACGCAGTATTTT. The encoded protein is CASSPGMPTQYF.